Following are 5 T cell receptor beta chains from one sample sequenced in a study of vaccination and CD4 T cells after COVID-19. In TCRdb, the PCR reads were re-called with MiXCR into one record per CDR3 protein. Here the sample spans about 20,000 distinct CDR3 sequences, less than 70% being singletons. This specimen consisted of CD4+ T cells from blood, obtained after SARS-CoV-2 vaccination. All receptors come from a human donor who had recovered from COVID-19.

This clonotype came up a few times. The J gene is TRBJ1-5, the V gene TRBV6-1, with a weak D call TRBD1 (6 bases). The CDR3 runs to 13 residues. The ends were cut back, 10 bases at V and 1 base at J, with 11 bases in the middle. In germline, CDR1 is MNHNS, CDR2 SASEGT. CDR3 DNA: TGTGCCACCGCGACAGGAAGCAATCAGCCCCAGCATTTT. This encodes CATATGSNQPQHF.

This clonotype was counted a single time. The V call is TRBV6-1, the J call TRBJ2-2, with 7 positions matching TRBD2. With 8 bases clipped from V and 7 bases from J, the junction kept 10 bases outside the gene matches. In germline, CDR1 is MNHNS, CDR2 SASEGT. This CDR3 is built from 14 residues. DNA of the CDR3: TGTGCCAGCGGCACGGGAGGATATATCGGGGAGCTGTTTTTT. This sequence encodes CASGTGGYIGELFF.

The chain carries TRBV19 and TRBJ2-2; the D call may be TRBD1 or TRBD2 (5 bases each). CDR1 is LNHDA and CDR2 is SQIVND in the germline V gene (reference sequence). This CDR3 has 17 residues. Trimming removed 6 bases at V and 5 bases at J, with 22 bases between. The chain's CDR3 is CASRGVRWPLGTGELFF. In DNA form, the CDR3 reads TGTGCCAGTAGGGGGGTTCGGTGGCCGCTAGGAACCGGGGAGCTGTTTTTT.

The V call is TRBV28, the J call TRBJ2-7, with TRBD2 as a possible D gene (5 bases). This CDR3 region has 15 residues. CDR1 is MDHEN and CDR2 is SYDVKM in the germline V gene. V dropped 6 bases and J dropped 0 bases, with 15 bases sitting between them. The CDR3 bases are TGTGCCAGCAGATCACGGAGGTCCAGCTCCTACGAGCAGTACTTC. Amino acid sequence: CASRSRRSSSYEQYF.

The CDR3 loop reads CASSEWSGGAREKLFF. In DNA form, the CDR3 reads TGTGCCAGCAGTGAATGGTCTGGGGGGGCGAGGGAAAAACTGTTTTTT. The V and J genes are TRBV25-1 and TRBJ1-4; weak D call: TRBD1 (6 bases). CDR1 and CDR2 (germline): MGHDK, SYGVNS. V dropped 1 base and J dropped 8 bases, with 17 bases sitting between them. The CDR3 extends over 16 amino acids.